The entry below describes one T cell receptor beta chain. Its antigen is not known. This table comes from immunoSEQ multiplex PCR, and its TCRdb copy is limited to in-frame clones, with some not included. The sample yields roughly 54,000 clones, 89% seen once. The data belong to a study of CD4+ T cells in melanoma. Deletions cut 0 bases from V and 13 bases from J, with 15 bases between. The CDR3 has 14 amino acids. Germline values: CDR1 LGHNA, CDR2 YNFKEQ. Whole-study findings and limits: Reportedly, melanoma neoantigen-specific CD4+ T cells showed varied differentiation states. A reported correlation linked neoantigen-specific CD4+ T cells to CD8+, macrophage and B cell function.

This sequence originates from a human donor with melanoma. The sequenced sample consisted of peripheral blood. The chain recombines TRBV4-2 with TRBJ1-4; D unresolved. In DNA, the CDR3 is TGTGCCAGCAGCCAAGAAACCTTCCTTCGAGGACTGTTTTTT. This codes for CASSQETFLRGLFF.